The T cell receptor (beta chain) described here comes from a study of blood T cells in healthy people across ages. CDR1 SGHRS and CDR2 YFSETQ come from the germline V gene. V gave up 4 bases and J gave up 2 bases, with 12 bases separating them. This CDR3 spans 14 amino acids. Primers used in a second PCR of about 6 to 11 cycles were a sample-barcoded 5' primer and a J-beta primer mix. TCRdb re-analysed the 5' RACE reads in MiXCR, keeping a single row per CDR3 protein. The profile shows around 1.7 million distinct CDR3 sequences, 28% of them singletons. Study-wide findings and caveats: Naive T cell percentage and TCR beta diversity correlated strongly. Estimates of total diversity, which came from one million sequenced T cells, were considered to be underestimates. Expanded clonotype changes were possibly confounded by unknown donor CMV status.

This clonotype came up a few times. Its antigen is not known. The J gene is TRBJ2-5, the V gene TRBV5-1; D is undetermined. The TCR sequence derives from a woman in her 30s in good health. Sequencing was done on a sample of blood. The CDR3, as DNA: TGCGCCAGCAGCGTCCGGACCGATCAAGAGACCCAGTACTTC. Its protein is CASSVRTDQETQYF.